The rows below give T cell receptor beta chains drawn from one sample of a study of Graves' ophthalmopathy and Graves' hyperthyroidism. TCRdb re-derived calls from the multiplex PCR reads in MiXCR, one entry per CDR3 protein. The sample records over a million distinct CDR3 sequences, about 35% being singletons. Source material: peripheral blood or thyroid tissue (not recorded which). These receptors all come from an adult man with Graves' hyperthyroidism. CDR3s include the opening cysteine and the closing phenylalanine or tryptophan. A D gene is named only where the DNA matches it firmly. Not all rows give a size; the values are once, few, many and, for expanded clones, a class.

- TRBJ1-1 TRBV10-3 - TGTGCCAGCAGTGTCACCCGACCGAACACTGAAGCTTTCTTT CASSVTRPNTEAFF
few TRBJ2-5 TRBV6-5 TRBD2 TGTGCCAGCACCCCAGCCGGACTAGCGGGGGGACAGGAGACCCAGTACTTC CASTPAGLAGGQETQYF
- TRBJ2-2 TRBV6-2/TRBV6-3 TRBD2 TGTGCCAGCAGTTCGGGACTAGCGGGGGTGTCCAACACCGGGGAGCTGTTTTTT CASSSGLAGVSNTGELFF
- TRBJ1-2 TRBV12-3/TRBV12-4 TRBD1 TGTGCCAGCAGTGTTGAGGGACAGAGGGCTAGATACACCTTC CASSVEGQRARYTF
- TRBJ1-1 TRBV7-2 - TGTGCCAGCAGCTTAGACGCCACAATCACTGAAGCTTTCTTT CASSLDATITEAFF
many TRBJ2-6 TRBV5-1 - TGCGCCAGCAGCACGGACTCAGGGGCGGGGGTCTCTGGGGCCAACGTCCTGACTTTC CASSTDSGAGVSGANVLTF
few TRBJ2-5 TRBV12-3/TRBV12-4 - TGTGCCAGCAAGAAAGACTCGAGTGGGGAGACCCAGTACTTC CASKKDSSGETQYF
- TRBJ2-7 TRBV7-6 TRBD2 TGTGCCAGCAGTTCTCAACGGGGACTAGCGGGGGGCAAGCAGTACTTC CASSSQRGLAGGKQYF
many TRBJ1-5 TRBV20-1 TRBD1 TGCAGTGCTCCGACGACAGGGAATAGCAATCAGCCCCAGCATTTT CSAPTTGNSNQPQHF
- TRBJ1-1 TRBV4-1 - TGCGCCAGCAGCCAAGATGCGAATACGGGGATGAACACTGAAGCTTTCTTT CASSQDANTGMNTEAFF
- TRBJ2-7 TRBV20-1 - TGCAGTGCCTCAGGGTCGGGCGGGTGGAGCTCCTACGAGCAGTACTTC CSASGSGGWSSYEQYF
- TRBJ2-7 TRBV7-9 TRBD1 TGCGCCAGCAGCCGACCCGGGACAGGTGGGGAGCAGTACTTC CASSRPGTGGEQYF
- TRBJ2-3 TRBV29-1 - TGCAGCGTTGATGGGTCTTCGCCAGATACGCAGTATTTT CSVDGSSPDTQYF
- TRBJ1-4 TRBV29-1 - TGCAGCGTTTTTGAGGGGGGATCTAATGAAAAACTGTTTTTT CSVFEGGSNEKLFF
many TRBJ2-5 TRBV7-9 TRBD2 TGTGCCAGCAGCACGGGACTAGAACAAGAGACCCAGTACTTC CASSTGLEQETQYF
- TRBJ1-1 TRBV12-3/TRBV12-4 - TGTGCCAGCAGTTTAGGACATAAAGCTTTCTTT CASSLGHKAFF
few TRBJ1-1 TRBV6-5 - TGTGCCAGCATGGTTCAGGGGCTCGGAACTGAAGCTTTCTTT CASMVQGLGTEAFF
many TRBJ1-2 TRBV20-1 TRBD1 TGCAGTGCTATAGACAGGGTAGAAGGCTACACCTTC CSAIDRVEGYTF
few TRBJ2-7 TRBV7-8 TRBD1 TGTGCCAGCAGTAATGCCGGGACAGGGGGGGCCTACGAGCAGTACTTC CASSNAGTGGAYEQYF
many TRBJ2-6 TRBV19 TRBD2 TGTGCCAGTCGGGGGGTCGACGGGTCTGGGGCCAACGTCCTGACTTTC CASRGVDGSGANVLTF
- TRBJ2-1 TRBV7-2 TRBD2 TGTGCCAGCGGGACTAGCGCCTACAATGAGCAGTTCTTC CASGTSAYNEQFF
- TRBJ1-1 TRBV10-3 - TGTGCCATCAGGGCGGGGGCAGGACTTGAAGCTTTCTTT CAIRAGAGLEAFF
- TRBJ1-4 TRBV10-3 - TGTGCCATCAGTGAGCCCATGCGGGAAAAACTGTTTTTT CAISEPMREKLFF
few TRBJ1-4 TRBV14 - TGTGCCAGCAGCGTCCTGTTTTTT CASSVLFF
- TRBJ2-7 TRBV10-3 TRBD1 TGTGCCAGCAGTTACTCTACACAGGGGAAGCCCTACGAGCAGTACTTC CASSYSTQGKPYEQYF
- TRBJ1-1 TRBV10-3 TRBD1 TGTGCCACACAGGGACAGGGAGAGAACACCGGGCACACTGAAGCCTTCTTT CATQGQGENTGHTEAFF
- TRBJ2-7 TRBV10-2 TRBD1 TGTGCCAGCAGTTTCAAAGGACAGGGGGACTACGAGCAGTACTTC CASSFKGQGDYEQYF
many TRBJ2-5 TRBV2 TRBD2 TGTGCCAGTAAACTAGCGTTAAACCAAGAGACCCAGTACTTC CASKLALNQETQYF
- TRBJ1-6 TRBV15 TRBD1 TGTGCCACCAGGACAGGGGGCAATCAGCCCCTCCACTTT CATRTGGNQPLHF
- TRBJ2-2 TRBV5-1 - TGCGCCAGCAGCTCCAACAGGGTTGCCACCGGGGAGCTGTTTTTT CASSSNRVATGELFF
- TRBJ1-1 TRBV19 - TGTACCAGTAGTAGCGATAGGGGAGCCACTGAAGCTTTCTTT CTSSSDRGATEAFF
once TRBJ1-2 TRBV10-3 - TGTGCCATCAGTGAGGACACGGGAGGTAGCTATGGCTACACCTTC CAISEDTGGSYGYTF
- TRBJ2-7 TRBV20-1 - TGCAGTGCTAGTGGGATGGGGGAGACCTACGAGCAGTACTTC CSASGMGETYEQYF
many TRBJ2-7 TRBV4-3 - TGCGCCAGCAGCCAAGATCTTGTGTACGAGCAGTACTTC CASSQDLVYEQYF
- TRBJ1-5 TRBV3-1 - TGTGCCAGCAGCCAAGATGGCGGTCGGCAGGGACGAAATAGCAATCAGCCCCAGCATTTT CASSQDGGRQGRNSNQPQHF
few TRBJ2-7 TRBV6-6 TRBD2 TGTGCCAGCAGTACTAGCGGGACCACCTACGAGCAGTACTTC CASSTSGTTYEQYF
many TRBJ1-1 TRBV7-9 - TGTGCCAGCAGCCGTGACTCATTCGGGGGGCAACCCACTGAAGCTTTCTTT CASSRDSFGGQPTEAFF
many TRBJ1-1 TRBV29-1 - TGCAGCGTTGTTCGGTCAGGGTCAGCTTTCTTT CSVVRSGSAFF
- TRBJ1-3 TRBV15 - TGTGCCACCCGAGAGGCCTCTGGAAACACCATATATTTT CATREASGNTIYF
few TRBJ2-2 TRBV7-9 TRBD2 TGTGCCAGCAGCTCGTTGGCGGGAGGGCGGACCGGGGAGCTGTTTTTT CASSSLAGGRTGELFF
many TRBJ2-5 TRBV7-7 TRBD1 TGTGCCAGCAGCCGCGGGACAGGGGGTTTAGAGACCCAGTACTTC CASSRGTGGLETQYF
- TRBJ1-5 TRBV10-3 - TGTGCCATCAGTGGAGGGGGGGTCCAGCCCCAGCATTTT CAISGGGVQPQHF
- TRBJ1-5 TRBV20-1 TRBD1 TGCAGTGCTAGTGGGACAGGGAGATATCGGCCCCAGCATTTT CSASGTGRYRPQHF